These 17 T cell receptor beta chains share one sample of origin, sequenced in a study of human T cells and chemical hapten exposure. TCRdb re-derived calls from the 5' RACE reads in MiXCR, one entry per CDR3 protein. This repertoire shows about 81,000 distinct CDR3 sequences, about 8.4% found once; its top ten account for 2% to 2.5%. The total RNA was obtained from whole blood that was not fractionated. The receptors stem from a male donor in good health.

In its sample, this clonotype was seen once. The chain links TRBV5-1 to TRBJ1-5; D possibly corresponds to TRBD1 (5 bases). V was clipped by 4 bases and J by 8 bases, with 16 bases between them. The CDR3 runs 14 residues. Germline V CDR1 and CDR2: SGHRS, YFSETQ. CDR3 DNA: TGCGCCAGCAGCATAGAGACAGAGGGCGAGCCCCAGCATTTT. Encoded protein: CASSIETEGEPQHF.

This rearrangement joins TRBV6-6 to TRBJ2-7; 10 nucleotides align to TRBD1. Losses at the gene ends were 2 bases for V and 7 bases for J; bases not matched to a gene: 5. CDR3 length: 14 amino acids. The germline V gene has CDR1 MNHNY and CDR2 SVGAGI (reference sequence). The CDR3 DNA reads as TGTGCCAGCAGTTACGGACAGGGGGTCCGGGAGCAGTACTTC. Protein: CASSYGQGVREQYF.

This clonotype came up many times. J is TRBJ1-5 and V is TRBV16; 7 positions agree with TRBD1. Germline V CDR1 and CDR2: KGHSY, FQNENV. The trim removed 6 bases at V and 4 bases at J, leaving 0 bases unmatched. This CDR3 comprises 12 residues. The CDR3 spells CASRQGNQPQHF. The CDR3 DNA sequence: TGTGCCAGCAGACAGGGGAATCAGCCCCAGCATTTT.

The V and J genes are TRBV5-1 and TRBJ2-3, with a weak D call TRBD2 (6 bases). This CDR3 contains 15 residues. The V end lost 4 bases, the J end lost 6 bases, and 18 bases lay between the germline ends. Germline CDR1 and CDR2: SGHRS and YFSETQ. CDR3 nucleotide sequence: TGCGCCAGCAGCGGGGGGTTGAATCTTTTGGATACGCAGTATTTT. Amino acids: CASSGGLNLLDTQYF.

In this sample, this clonotype turned up many times. The chain is built from TRBV5-1 and TRBJ2-3; TRBD2 matches at 15 bases. The CDR3 sequence is 16 residues long. The V segment lost 3 bases and the J segment 3 bases; nucleotides outside the gene matches: 2. The germline CDR1 and CDR2 sequences are SGHRS and YFSETQ. In DNA form, the CDR3 reads TGCGCCAGCAGCTGGACTAGCGGGGGGGTGACAGATACGCAGTATTTT. Translated: CASSWTSGGVTDTQYF.

This clonotype was recorded at least ten times. The V and J genes are TRBV11-2 and TRBJ1-1; D possibly corresponds to TRBD1 (6 bases). The CDR3 is made up of 14 amino acids. Germline loops: CDR1 SGHAT, CDR2 FQNNGV. V lost 5 bases, J lost 6 bases, and 16 bases lay in between. Written as DNA, the CDR3 is TGTGCCAGCAGCACACAGACAGGCGTGGCTGAAGCTTTCTTT. Amino acid sequence: CASSTQTGVAEAFF. The whole variable domain, remainder taken from reference TRBV11-2 and TRBJ1-1, is EAGVAQSPRYKIIEKRQSVAFWCNPISGHATLYWYQQILGQGPKLLIQFQNNGVVDDSQLPKDRFSAERLKGVDSTLKIQPAKLEDSAVYLCASSTQTGVAEAFFGQGTRLTVV.

Ten or more counts support this clonotype. The V and J genes are TRBV28 and TRBJ2-5; no clear D gene. This CDR3 has 13 residues. Germline-derived CDR1 and CDR2 are MDHEN and SYDVKM. V lost 3 bases and J 5 bases, leaving 10 bases between the germline ends. CDR3 in amino acids: CASSLADEETQYF. The DNA for the CDR3 is TGTGCCAGCAGTTTGGCGGATGAGGAGACCCAGTACTTC.

This clonotype turned up a few times. The rearrangement joins TRBV12-3 or TRBV12-4 to TRBJ1-2; D is unresolved. CDR3 length: 16 amino acids. V was trimmed by 4 bases and J by 0 bases, leaving 15 bases between them. As DNA, the CDR3 is TGTGCCAGCAGTTACTTAGCAGGTCCAGCTAACTATGGCTACACCTTC. Its translation: CASSYLAGPANYGYTF.

This chain connects TRBV18 to TRBJ2-3; D tentatively reads TRBD1 or TRBD2 (5 bases each). The CDR3 covers 13 residues. The V gene lost 3 bases and the J gene lost 3 bases, with 7 bases spanning the gap. Germline V gene sequence: CDR1 KGHSH, CDR2 LQKENI. The DNA of the CDR3 is TGTGCCAGCTCACCGTGGGGGACAGATACGCAGTATTTT. Translated, it gives CASSPWGTDTQYF.

The chain uses TRBV25-1 and TRBJ2-5; D gene unclear. Per the germline V gene, CDR1 is MGHDK and CDR2 is SYGVNS. With 3 bases removed from V and 4 bases from J, the gap between germline ends came to 3 bases. CDR3 length equals 11 residues. CDR3 sequence reads: CASSEGETQYF. The CDR3 DNA is TGTGCCAGCAGTGAGGGAGAGACCCAGTACTTC.

This clonotype was recorded a few times. The rearrangement joins TRBV7-2 to TRBJ1-4; maybe TRBD1 (5 bases). Germline V gene sequence: CDR1 SGHTA, CDR2 FQGNSA. The CDR3 contains 15 residues. With 5 bases removed from V and 0 bases from J, the gap between germline ends came to 10 bases. The CDR3 DNA follows: TGTGCCAGCAGCAGACAGAATTCAACTAATGAAAAACTGTTTTTT. This sequence encodes CASSRQNSTNEKLFF.

There are a few counts of this clonotype. The chain joins TRBV14 to TRBJ1-6; TRBD1 aligns across 7 bases. With V trimmed by 4 bases and J by 5 bases, 8 bases remained unmatched. CDR1 SGHDN and CDR2 FVKESK come from the germline V gene. This CDR3 is built from 16 residues. The CDR3: CASSRHRGYDNSPLHF. DNA for the CDR3: TGTGCCAGCAGCCGCCACAGGGGTTACGATAATTCACCCCTCCACTTT.

This clonotype was seen at least ten times. The genes are TRBV29-1 and TRBJ2-7, with D unresolved. Trimming took 1 base from V and 2 from J, leaving 6 bases between them. The CDR3 has 12 residues. Germline CDR1 reads SQVTM; CDR2 reads ANQGSEA. The CDR3 here is CSVEGATYEQYF. CDR3 in DNA: TGCAGCGTTGAAGGGGCAACCTACGAGCAGTACTTC.

This clonotype was picked up a small number of times. The chain has TRBV6-6 and TRBJ2-1; 9 bases agree with TRBD2. V was pared by 5 bases and J by 4 bases, with 6 bases of the junction left unmatched. The CDR3 totals 15 residues. CDR1 and CDR2 from the germline V gene are MNHNY and SVGAGI (reference sequence). DNA of the CDR3: TGTGCCAGCAGTATCTCTAGCGGGGATTACAATGAGCAGTTCTTC. The encoded protein is CASSISSGDYNEQFF.

In its sample, this clonotype was seen many times. The chain is built from TRBV14 and TRBJ2-1; D is uncertain. V lost 3 bases and J lost 5, with 20 bases in between. This CDR3 has 17 residues. Germline CDR1 reads SGHDN; CDR2 reads FVKESK. In nucleotides, the CDR3 is TGTGCCAGCAGCCACTCATTTCGGGCAATTGGGCACAATGAGCAGTTCTTC. This translates into CASSHSFRAIGHNEQFF.

V gene TRBV7-2 combines with J gene TRBJ1-6; 7 nucleotides match TRBD1. CDR1 is SGHTA and CDR2 is FQGNSA in the germline V gene. V shed 10 bases and J 1 base; nucleotides not matched to a gene: 7. The CDR3 totals 15 residues. CDR3 sequence reads: CATSRQGSYNSPLHF. The CDR3, as DNA: TGTGCCACCTCCCGACAGGGATCCTATAATTCACCCCTCCACTTT.

There are many counts of this clonotype. J is TRBJ1-4 and V is TRBV3-1; TRBD1 might be the D (6 bases). Germline V lookup: CDR1 LGHDT, CDR2 YNNKEL (reference sequence). V lost 8 bases and J lost 2, with 12 bases in between. CDR3 size: 14 residues. Here the CDR3 reads CASSRQATNEKLFF. As DNA, the CDR3 is TGTGCCAGCTCCCGACAGGCGACTAATGAAAAACTGTTTTTT.